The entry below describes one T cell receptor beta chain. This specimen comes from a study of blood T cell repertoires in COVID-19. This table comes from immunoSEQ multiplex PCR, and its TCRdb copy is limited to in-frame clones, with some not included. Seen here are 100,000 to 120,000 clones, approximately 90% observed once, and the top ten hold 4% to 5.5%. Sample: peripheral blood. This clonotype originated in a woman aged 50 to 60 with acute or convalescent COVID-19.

The CDR3 DNA is TGTGCCATCAACCAGGGGTGGGTCGGGCAAGAGACCCAGTACTTC. It translates to CAINQGWVGQETQYF. The rearrangement joins TRBV6-5 to TRBJ2-5; a possible D gene is TRBD1 (6 bases). The CDR3 has 15 amino acids. V was clipped by 10 bases and J by 2 bases, with 20 bases between them. Per germline, CDR1 MNHEY and CDR2 SVGAGI.